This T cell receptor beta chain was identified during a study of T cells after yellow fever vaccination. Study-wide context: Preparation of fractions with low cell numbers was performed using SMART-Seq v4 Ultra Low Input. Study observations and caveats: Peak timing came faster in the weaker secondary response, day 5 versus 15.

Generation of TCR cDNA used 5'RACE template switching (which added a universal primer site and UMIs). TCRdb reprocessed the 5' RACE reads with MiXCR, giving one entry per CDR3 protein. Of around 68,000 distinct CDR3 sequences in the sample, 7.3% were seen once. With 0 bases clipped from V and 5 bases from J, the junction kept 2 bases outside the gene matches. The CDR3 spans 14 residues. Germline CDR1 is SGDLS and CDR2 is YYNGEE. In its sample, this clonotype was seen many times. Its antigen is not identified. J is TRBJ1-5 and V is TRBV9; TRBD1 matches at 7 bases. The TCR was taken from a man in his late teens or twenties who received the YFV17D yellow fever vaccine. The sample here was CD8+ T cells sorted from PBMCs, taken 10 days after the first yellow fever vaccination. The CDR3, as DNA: TGTGCCAGCAGCGTAGCAGGGGGGTATCAGCCCCAGCATTTT. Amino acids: CASSVAGGYQPQHF.